This record looks at one T cell receptor beta chain sequence and its context. Its binding antigen is unknown. Base qualities are not recorded, but no much larger clone differs from it by a single base. Trimming takes 0 bases from V and 2 bases from J, and the germline ends sit 9 bases apart. From the cysteine up to the phenylalanine, the CDR3 has a length of 16 residues. The entry retains the CDR3 DNA only, 48 bases that are in frame from base 1. CDR1 and CDR2, per the germline V gene, are SGHDT and YYEEEE. Participants in the prospective study were aged about 18 to 100 years, lived in 24 United States geographic areas, and enrolled through a virtual design. To assign participants to cohorts, the prospective study relied on clinical history that participants themselves reported in a screening survey and a study questionnaire. For ImmuneRACE Cohort 3, a participant was defined as recovered based on two consecutive negative NP/OP PCR tests, clearance by a healthcare professional, or resolution of symptoms. In the prospective study, mobile phlebotomists collected whole blood, serum and a nasopharyngeal or oropharyngeal swab from each participant. Prospective study participants could optionally give additional blood draws and questionnaires over a 2-month period. Prospective study blood samples were shipped either frozen or at room temperature before DNA extraction.

TCRbeta CDR3 regions were amplified from genomic DNA by means of the immunoSEQ Assay, a bias-controlled multiplex PCR. Per the source publication's procedure: Nucleated cell counts per sample were estimated from amplification of reference gene primers within the assay. To quantify the absolute abundance of each unique TCRbeta CDR3 rearrangement, sequence reads were collapsed and filtered. Productive Simpson clonality was computed per sample as the square root of Simpson's diversity index over productive rearrangements. TCRdb retrieved this table from immuneACCESS and kept in-frame rearrangements only. Not all clones are present; in checked studies, unresolved V genes account for under half, and no reason is known for the remainder. Clonal size and the V and J genes are those of that table, whereas D and trimming came from the DNA. This sample is represented by 150,000 to 200,000 clones; 65% to 85% of them were singletons. Roughly 7% of the sample lies in the top ten.

These data come from a study of blood T cell repertoires in COVID-19 (dated by TCRdb to about 2020). For the wider study: Samples from collaborators originated in the United States, Italy and Spain and spanned both the acute and convalescent phases of COVID-19. The prospective study material was composed of cDNA or gDNA derived from T cells, B-cell-depleted T cells, or PBMCs. The dataset comprised deeply sampled blood TCRbeta repertoires from subjects exposed to, actively infected with, or recovered from COVID-19. Samples were obtained from the ongoing ImmuneRACE study (first 160 participants) and from approximately 1,200 subjects provided by 6 global collaborators. A freely available public database, intended as a resource for researchers studying the immune response to SARS-CoV-2, is where the repertoires were released. Sample metadata almost always included a de-identified subject ID, COVID-19 status, age in years and sex. Where available, HLA class I and class II types were taken from metadata supplied by the sample provider and were not determined by assay-based typing.

General study outcomes and caveats: Clinical and demographic metadata were provided uncurated, with the amount varying by source and participant.

The specimen sequenced was PBMCs or T cells enriched from blood (not recorded which). The clonotype was recovered from a man aged 40-50 years who had recovered from COVID-19. Rearrangement joined TRBV5-6 to TRBJ1-6; TRBD1 is perhaps the D gene, given 6 matching bases. The DNA is as follows: TGTGCCAGCAGCTTGGGCAGGGGCGCCTATAATTCACCCCTCCACTTT. It specifies CASSLGRGAYNSPLHF.